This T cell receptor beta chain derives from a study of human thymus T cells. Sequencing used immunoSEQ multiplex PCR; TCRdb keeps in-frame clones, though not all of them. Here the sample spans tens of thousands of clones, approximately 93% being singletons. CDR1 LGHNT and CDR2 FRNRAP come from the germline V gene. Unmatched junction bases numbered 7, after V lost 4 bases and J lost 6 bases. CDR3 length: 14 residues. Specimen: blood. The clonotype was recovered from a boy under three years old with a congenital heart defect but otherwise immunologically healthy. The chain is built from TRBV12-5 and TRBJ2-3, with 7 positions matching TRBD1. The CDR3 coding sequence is TGTGCTAGTGGTTCCGGCAAACAGGGGGATACGCAGTATTTT. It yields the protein CASGSGKQGDTQYF.